Following are 16 T cell receptor beta chains from one sample sequenced in a study of shared clonotypes between healthy human individuals (dated by TCRdb to about 2020). Receptor amplification or capture employed the immunoSEQ multiplex PCR assay. TCRdb obtained this table from immuneACCESS and retained in-frame rearrangements with V and J assigned. These tables miss some clones; where compared with another copy, unresolved V genes account for less than half of the shortfall, and the remainder is unexplained. The sample profile shows roughly 2.5 million clones; 90% to 95% of them were found once. The leading ten clones occupy more than 0.12% of the sample. The sample comprised naive CD4+ T cells sorted from blood. The meaning of the sample's cell subset or site label: CD45RA+ positively selected. The receptors were gathered from a man younger than 35 in good health.

The chain employs TRBV10-3 and TRBJ1-2; no reliable D call. Trimming removed 0 bases at V and 1 base at J, with 15 bases between. The length of the CDR3 is 17 residues. CDR1 ENHRY and CDR2 SYGVKD come from the germline V gene. CDR3 sequence (DNA): TGTGCCATCAGTGAGTCGCAGCCGATCACCCGTAACTATGGCTACACCTTC. Translating gives CAISESQPITRNYGYTF.

This clone was seen only a few times. The V gene is TRBV10-2, the J gene TRBJ2-1, with 10 bases that match TRBD2. Trimming cost V 8 bases and J 4 bases; bases outside gene matches: 8. This CDR3 has 15 amino acids. The germline V gene has CDR1 WSHSY and CDR2 SAAADI. CDR3 loop: CASGVVLAGYNEQFF. The CDR3 coding sequence is TGCGCCAGCGGGGTGGTACTAGCGGGGTACAATGAGCAGTTCTTC.

V and J are TRBV6-6 and TRBJ2-7; D perhaps matches TRBD1 (6 bases). V gave up 6 bases and J gave up 3 bases, with 15 bases separating them. The CDR3 extends over 14 amino acids. Germline assignment: CDR1 MNHNY and CDR2 SVGAGI (reference sequence). CDR3: CASRGTGIFYEQYF. For the CDR3, the DNA is TGTGCCAGCAGGGGCACAGGGATTTTCTACGAGCAGTACTTC.

With regard to this clone: Additional DNA sequences in this sample encode the identical CDR3. The chain carries TRBV19 and TRBJ1-3; D unresolved. The CDR3 runs to 12 residues. V dropped 4 bases and J dropped 4 bases, with 5 bases sitting between them. Germline lookup yields CDR1 LNHDA and CDR2 SQIVND (reference sequence). CDR3 amino acids: CASSSRGNTIYF. CDR3 sequence (DNA): TGTGCCAGTAGTAGCCGGGGAAACACCATATATTTT. The full variable domain, rest sourced from reference TRBV19 and TRBJ1-3, is DGGITQSPKYLFRKEGQNVTLSCEQNLNHDAMYWYRQDPGQGLRLIYYSQIVNDFQKGDIAEGYSVSREKKESFPLTVTSAQKNPTAFYLCASSSRGNTIYFGEGSWLTVV.

This clone was detected only once. This rearrangement joins TRBV4-3 to TRBJ2-7, with a tentative D call TRBD1 (5 bases). This CDR3 has 16 amino acids. V was clipped by 3 bases and J by 6 bases, with 21 bases between them. Per germline, CDR1 LGHNA and CDR2 YSLEER. The CDR3 DNA is TGCGCCAGCAGCCAGGCATGGGGCGACCCCCCTTCCGAGCAGTACTTC. Residues: CASSQAWGDPPSEQYF.

The V and J genes are TRBV28 and TRBJ1-2; perhaps TRBD1 as D (6 bases). The CDR3 is made up of 15 amino acids. Trimming removed 4 bases at V and 4 bases at J, with 16 bases between. The germline V gene encodes CDR1 MDHEN and CDR2 SYDVKM. The CDR3 coding sequence is TGTGCCAGCAGTTCCCTAGAAACGACAGGCTATGGCTACACCTTC. It yields the protein CASSSLETTGYGYTF.

On this clone itself: The sample carries other DNA sequences with the same CDR3. CDR3 residues: CASSLALADQETQYF. The CDR3, as DNA: TGTGCCAGCAGCTTAGCTTTGGCAGATCAAGAGACCCAGTACTTC. The chain carries TRBV7-9 and TRBJ2-5; D remains unclear. The length of the CDR3 is 15 residues. V was trimmed by 0 bases and J by 2 bases, leaving 10 bases between them. Per the germline V gene, CDR1 is SEHNR and CDR2 is FQNEAQ (reference sequence).

This rearrangement joins TRBV30 to TRBJ2-6; TRBD1 might be the D (6 bases). Germline CDR1 and CDR2: GTSNPN and SVGIG (reference sequence). Trimming stripped 3 bases from V and 2 bases from J, with 14 bases between. The CDR3 covers 16 residues. The CDR3 is CAWSLPRTAGANVLTF. In DNA, the CDR3 is TGTGCCTGGAGCCTCCCTAGGACAGCTGGGGCCAACGTCCTGACTTTC.

This rearrangement joins TRBV5-1 to TRBJ2-3; 8 nucleotides align to TRBD2. CDR3 length: 17 residues. V was pared by 4 bases and J by 1 base, with 11 bases of the junction left unmatched. CDR1 is SGHRS, CDR2 YFSETQ, per germline. The CDR3 DNA is TGCGCCAGCAGCATCAACGGGGCTAGCGGGCGCACAGATACGCAGTATTTT. As protein: CASSINGASGRTDTQYF.

The chain joins TRBV10-3 to TRBJ1-2; TRBD1 is a possible D gene (5 bases). Germline-derived CDR1 and CDR2 are ENHRY and SYGVKD. V was trimmed by 4 bases and J by 1 base, leaving 10 bases between them. CDR3 length equals 14 residues. The CDR3 DNA sequence: TGTGCCATCAGTGGGGCAGGGATTAACTATGGCTACACCTTC. Translation: CAISGAGINYGYTF.

The CDR3 protein is CSVEKNANEKLFF. The CDR3 DNA reads TGCAGCGTCGAAAAGAATGCTAATGAAAAACTGTTTTTT. The V gene is TRBV29-1, the J gene TRBJ1-4; no clear D. V was trimmed by 6 bases and J by 3 bases, leaving 11 bases between them. The CDR3 has 13 residues. Germline V CDR1 and CDR2: SQVTM, ANQGSEA.

This clone was counted once. The chain uses TRBV5-1 and TRBJ1-2; TRBD1 might be the D (5 bases). Germline V gene lookup returns CDR1 SGHRS and CDR2 YFSETQ. The CDR3 totals 14 residues. V lost 0 bases, J lost 4 bases, and 10 bases lay in between. The CDR3 sequence is CASSLEGLGYGYTF. As DNA, the CDR3 is TGCGCCAGCAGCTTGGAGGGGTTGGGCTATGGCTACACCTTC. Full variable domain (outside the CDR3, taken from reference TRBV5-1 and TRBJ1-2): KAGVTQTPRYLIKTRGQQVTLSCSPISGHRSVSWYQQTPGQGLQFLFEYFSETQRNKGNFPGRFSGRQFSNSRSEMNVSTLELGDSALYLCASSLEGLGYGYTFGSGTRLTVV.

Comment on this clone: This CDR3 is also generated by other DNA sequences in the sample. The gene calls are TRBV19 and TRBJ1-1; no clear D gene. The CDR3 has 11 residues. The germline V gene encodes CDR1 LNHDA and CDR2 SQIVND (reference sequence). The germline V and J ends were trimmed by 3 bases and 5 bases, with 4 bases remaining between them. Written as DNA, the CDR3 is TGTGCCAGTAGTATCGGAACTGAAGCTTTCTTT. It yields the protein CASSIGTEAFF.

The J gene is TRBJ2-2, the V gene TRBV11-2; the match to TRBD1 covers 8 bases. Germline trimming cut 2 bases from V and 5 bases from J; bases unmatched to any gene: 4. CDR1 and CDR2 (germline): SGHAT, FQNNGV. The CDR3 runs to 15 residues. The CDR3 nucleotides read TGTGCCAGCAGCTTACAGGGGGCCCTTACCGGGGAGCTGTTTTTT. This encodes CASSLQGALTGELFF.

The chain carries TRBV30 and TRBJ1-5; 8 bases fit TRBD1. The CDR3 spans 14 residues. Germline V CDR1 and CDR2: GTSNPN, SVGIG (reference sequence). The junction had 13 bases not matched to a gene; V was cut back by 8 bases and J by 7 bases. The CDR3 is CALEAGGKGQPQHF. The CDR3 DNA is TGTGCCCTGGAAGCAGGGGGCAAGGGACAGCCCCAGCATTTT.

Written as DNA, the CDR3 is TGTGCCAGCTCACCTCGAATCAGGGGATCTGGCTATGGCTACACCTTC. Amino acid sequence: CASSPRIRGSGYGYTF. The chain couples TRBV18 to TRBJ1-2; D perhaps matches TRBD1 (6 bases). CDR3 length: 16 amino acids. Looked up from germline, CDR1 is KGHSH and CDR2 is LQKENI. V dropped 3 bases and J dropped 4 bases, with 18 bases sitting between them.